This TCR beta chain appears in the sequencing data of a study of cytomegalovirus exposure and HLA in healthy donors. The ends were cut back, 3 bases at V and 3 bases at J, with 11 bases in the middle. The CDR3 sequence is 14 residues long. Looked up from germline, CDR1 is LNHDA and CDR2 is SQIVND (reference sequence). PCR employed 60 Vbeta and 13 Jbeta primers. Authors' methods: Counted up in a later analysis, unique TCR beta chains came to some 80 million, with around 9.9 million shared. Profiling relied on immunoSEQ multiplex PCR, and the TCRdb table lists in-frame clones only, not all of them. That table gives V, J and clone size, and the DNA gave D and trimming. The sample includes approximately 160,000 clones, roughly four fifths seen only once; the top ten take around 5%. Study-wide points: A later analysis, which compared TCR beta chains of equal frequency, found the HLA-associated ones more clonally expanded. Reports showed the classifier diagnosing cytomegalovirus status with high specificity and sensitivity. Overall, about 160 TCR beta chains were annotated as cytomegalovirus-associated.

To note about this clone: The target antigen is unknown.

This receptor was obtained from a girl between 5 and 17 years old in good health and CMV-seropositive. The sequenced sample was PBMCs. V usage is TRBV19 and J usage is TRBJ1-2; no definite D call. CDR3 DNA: TGTGCCAGTAGTATGGGCAGCACGCACTATGGCTACACCTTC. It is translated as CASSMGSTHYGYTF.